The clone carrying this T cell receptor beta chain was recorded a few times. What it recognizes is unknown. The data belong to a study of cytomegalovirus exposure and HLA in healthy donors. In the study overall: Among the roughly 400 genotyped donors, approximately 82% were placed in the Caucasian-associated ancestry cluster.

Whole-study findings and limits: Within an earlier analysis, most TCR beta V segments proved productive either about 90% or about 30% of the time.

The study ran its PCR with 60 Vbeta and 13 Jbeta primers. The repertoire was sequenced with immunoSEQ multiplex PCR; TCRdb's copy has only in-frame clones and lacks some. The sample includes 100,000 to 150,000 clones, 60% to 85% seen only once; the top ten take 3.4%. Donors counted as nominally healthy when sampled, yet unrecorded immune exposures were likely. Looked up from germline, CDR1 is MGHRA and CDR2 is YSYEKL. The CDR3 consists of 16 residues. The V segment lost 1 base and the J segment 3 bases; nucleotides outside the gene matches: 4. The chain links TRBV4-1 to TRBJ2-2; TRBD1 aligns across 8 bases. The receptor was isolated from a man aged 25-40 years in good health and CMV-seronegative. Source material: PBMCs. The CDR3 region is CASSQGQGRDTGELFF. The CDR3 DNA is TGCGCCAGCAGCCAAGGACAGGGGCGTGACACCGGGGAGCTGTTTTTT.